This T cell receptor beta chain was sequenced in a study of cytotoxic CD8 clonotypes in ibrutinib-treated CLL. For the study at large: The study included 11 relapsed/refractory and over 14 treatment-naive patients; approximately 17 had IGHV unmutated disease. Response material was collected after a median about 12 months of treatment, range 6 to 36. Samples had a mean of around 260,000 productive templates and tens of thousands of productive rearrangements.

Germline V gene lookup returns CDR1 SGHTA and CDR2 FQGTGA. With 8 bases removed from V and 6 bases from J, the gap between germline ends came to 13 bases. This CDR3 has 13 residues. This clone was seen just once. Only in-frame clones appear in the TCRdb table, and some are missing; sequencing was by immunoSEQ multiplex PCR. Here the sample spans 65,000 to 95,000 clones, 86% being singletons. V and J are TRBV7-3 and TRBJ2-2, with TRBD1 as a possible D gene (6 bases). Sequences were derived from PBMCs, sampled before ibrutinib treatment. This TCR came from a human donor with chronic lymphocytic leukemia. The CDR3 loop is CASRNRDAGELFF. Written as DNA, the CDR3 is TGTGCCAGCCGAAACAGGGACGCCGGGGAGCTGTTTTTT.